Listed here is a single T cell receptor beta chain. The antigen remains undetermined. The CDR3 covers 14 residues. CDR1 is ENHRY and CDR2 is SYGVKD in the germline V gene. Trimming took 2 bases from V and 2 from J, leaving 7 bases between them. Here immunoSEQ multiplex PCR was the method, and the copy in TCRdb shows in-frame clones only, minus some. The repertoire consists of 60,000 to 65,000 clones, with almost 97% occurring once and the leading ten covering 1% to 1.5%. The source of the sample is a study of cytomegalovirus exposure and HLA in healthy donors. Study-level information: Both the 100 to 150 validation repertoires and the 666 first-cohort repertoires used the same platform, as reported by a later analysis.

Study results and limitations: Cytomegalovirus-associated TCR beta chains were listed, numbering 150 to 200. Whilst most TCR sequences proved rare, a subset of public TCRs occurred across many donors. In vitro experiments confirmed that three CMV-associated chains were specific for CMV antigens.

The specimen was PBMCs. This receptor was obtained from a woman aged 18-29 years in good health and CMV-seronegative. V usage is TRBV10-3 and J usage is TRBJ1-5; TRBD1 might be the D (5 bases). The DNA of the CDR3 is TGTGCCATCAGTGAGGGGGGGGGCAATCAGCCCCAGCATTTT. The encoded protein is CAISEGGGNQPQHF.